A single T cell receptor (beta chain) is shown here with its context. Its matching antigen is unknown. The CDR3 has 14 amino acids. The V gene's germline CDR1 is LNHDA and CDR2 SQIVND (reference sequence). Trimming pared 10 bases from V and 2 bases from J, leaving 18 bases between. The data were taken from a study of shared clonotypes between healthy human individuals. General study points: Only a few donors were included, so the genetic and exposure-history diversity represented was limited. When naive CD4 clonotypes were compared across a few donors, about 4.9% were shared.

Sequencing was performed with immunoSEQ multiplex PCR; in TCRdb, only in-frame clones are kept and a portion is missing. The data contain about 2.4 million clones, around 94% of them singletons. The V call is TRBV19, the J call TRBJ2-7; the D gene could be TRBD1 or TRBD2 (6 bases each). Sequenced input: naive CD4+ T cells sorted from blood. Subset meaning: CD45RA+ positively selected. The sequence was collected from a man aged 18 to 30 in good health. CDR3 sequence reads: CATTGTGSTYEQYF. CDR3 sequence (DNA): TGTGCCACCACAGGGACCGGGAGCACCTACGAGCAGTACTTC.